What follows are 12 T cell receptor beta chains derived from one specimen sequenced in a study of shared clonotypes between healthy human individuals. Repertoires were generated with immunoSEQ multiplex PCR, while TCRdb's copy carries only in-frame clones and drops some. The sample lists millions of clones, about 92% occurring once. Specimen: naive CD4+ T cells sorted from blood. Subset defined: CD45RA+ positively selected. The receptors were sampled from a young man in good health.

This clone has only one observation. This chain uses TRBV6-5 with TRBJ1-1; 8 positions agree with TRBD1. The germline gives CDR1 MNHEY, CDR2 SVGAGI. The junction had 4 bases not matched to a gene; V was cut back by 4 bases and J by 6 bases. CDR3 length: 13 residues. The CDR3 nucleotides read TGTGCCAGCAGTTCGACACAGGGGGCTGAAGCTTTCTTT. It translates to CASSSTQGAEAFF.

The chain couples TRBV28 to TRBJ1-2; D gene uncertain. V dropped 8 bases and J dropped 3 bases, with 16 bases sitting between them. Germline CDR1 and CDR2: MDHEN and SYDVKM. This CDR3 is built from 14 residues. CDR3 bases: TGTGCCAGCGGACCAGTGGGTCGGGACTATGGCTACACCTTC. Residues: CASGPVGRDYGYTF.

This chain joins TRBV5-6 and TRBJ2-7; a possible D gene is TRBD1 (6 bases). V dropped 5 bases and J dropped 6 bases, with 12 bases sitting between them. This CDR3 has 12 residues. In germline, CDR1 is SGHDT, CDR2 YYEEEE. DNA of the CDR3: TGTGCCAGCAGGATACAGGGCGGCGAGCAGTACTTC. Protein: CASRIQGGEQYF.

On this clone itself: The sample contains more than one DNA sequence encoding this CDR3. The chain is built from TRBV6-5 and TRBJ2-5; D remains ambiguous. Trimming removed 0 bases at V and 3 bases at J, with 8 bases between. The CDR3 totals 14 residues. Germline CDR1 MNHEY, CDR2 SVGAGI. CDR3 loop: CASSYSTAKETQYF. The CDR3 DNA reads TGTGCCAGCAGTTACTCGACGGCTAAAGAGACCCAGTACTTC.

This chain uses TRBV19 with TRBJ2-5; D assignment may be TRBD1 or TRBD2 (6 bases each). This CDR3 spans 14 amino acids. V gave up 3 bases and J gave up 2 bases, with 10 bases separating them. CDR1 LNHDA and CDR2 SQIVND come from the germline V gene (reference sequence). Here the CDR3 DNA reads TGTGCCAGTAGTATGGGGGGCAAGCAAGAGACCCAGTACTTC. Its protein is CASSMGGKQETQYF.

This chain joins TRBV19 and TRBJ2-1; D gene unclear. Germline CDR1 and CDR2: LNHDA and SQIVND (reference sequence). Trimming took 3 bases from V and 2 from J, leaving 14 bases between them. The CDR3 runs to 16 residues. CDR3 nucleotide sequence: TGTGCCAGTAGTATCTCAGAGACAAATACCTACAATGAGCAGTTCTTC. Its protein product is CASSISETNTYNEQFF.

This clone was observed a handful of times. This CDR3 is also generated by other DNA sequences in the sample. This sequence joins TRBV5-1 and TRBJ2-3, with TRBD2 matching 9 bases. Trimming removed 1 base from V and 2 bases from J; junction bases left unmatched: 2. Germline V lookup: CDR1 SGHRS, CDR2 YFSETQ. This CDR3 has 15 residues. CDR3 protein: CASSLPSGDTDTQYF. For the CDR3, the DNA is TGCGCCAGCAGCTTGCCTAGCGGGGACACAGATACGCAGTATTTT.

The chain couples TRBV4-1 to TRBJ2-5, with D possibly matching TRBD1 (7 bases). Germline CDR1 reads MGHRA; CDR2 reads YSYEKL. V shed 1 base and J shed 9 bases, with 12 bases lying between them. The CDR3 consists of 13 residues. The CDR3 spells CASSQAQGEAQYF. As DNA, the CDR3 is TGCGCCAGCAGCCAAGCCCAGGGGGAGGCCCAGTACTTC.

Regarding this clone: Other DNA sequences within the sample encode an identical CDR3. This chain joins TRBV5-1 and TRBJ2-7; 10 bases map to TRBD1. Germline lookup yields CDR1 SGHRS and CDR2 YFSETQ. With V trimmed by 4 bases and J by 2 bases, 3 bases remained unmatched. The CDR3 is 14 residues long. CDR3 sequence: CASSQGQGPYEQYF. In DNA, the CDR3 is TGCGCCAGCAGCCAGGGACAGGGGCCCTACGAGCAGTACTTC. Looking up the rest from reference TRBV5-1 and TRBJ2-7 gives the full variable domain: KAGVTQTPRYLIKTRGQQVTLSCSPISGHRSVSWYQQTPGQGLQFLFEYFSETQRNKGNFPGRFSGRQFSNSRSEMNVSTLELGDSALYLCASSQGQGPYEQYFGPGTRLTVT.

The chain combines TRBV5-1 with TRBJ2-5; perhaps TRBD2 as D (6 bases). The CDR3 extends over 14 amino acids. Per the germline V gene, CDR1 is SGHRS and CDR2 is YFSETQ. Between the trimmed V and J ends, which lost 1 base and 5 bases, there was a span of 12 bases. This CDR3 is CASSLSGEGETQYF. The CDR3 region has the DNA TGCGCCAGCAGCTTGTCGGGGGAAGGGGAGACCCAGTACTTC.

Comment on this clone: Additional DNA sequences in this sample encode the identical CDR3. The V gene is TRBV7-2, the J gene TRBJ2-6; D not certain. The V gene's germline CDR1 is SGHTA and CDR2 FQGNSA. There are 14 residues in the CDR3. V shed 2 bases and J shed 0 bases, with 2 bases lying between them. CDR3 DNA: TGTGCCAGCAGCTTATCCTCTGGGGCCAACGTCCTGACTTTC. Encoded protein: CASSLSSGANVLTF.

Turning to this clone: This sample also contains other DNA sequences that code for the same CDR3. The chain carries TRBV7-2 and TRBJ2-7; 12 bases line up with TRBD2. V shed 6 bases, J shed 0 bases, and the junction held 3 bases outside the gene matches. Germline loops: CDR1 SGHTA, CDR2 FQGNSA. The CDR3 runs to 15 residues. This chain's CDR3 is CASSLAGGISYEQYF. CDR3 coding DNA: TGTGCCAGCAGTCTAGCGGGGGGGATCTCCTACGAGCAGTACTTC.